This T cell receptor beta chain was retrieved from a study of T cell responses to AZD1222 COVID-19 vaccine. The V gene's germline CDR1 is MGHRA and CDR2 YSYEKL. The germline V and J ends were trimmed by 3 bases and 1 base, with 6 bases remaining between them. The CDR3 runs 13 residues. Findings of the study overall: The span of vaccine-associated CD4 TCRs extended across spike, with dominance at 160-218 and 743-854.

Measured with immunoSEQ multiplex PCR; TCRdb has only the in-frame clones, and not every one. The top ten clones hold roughly 8.7% of a sample with tens of thousands of clones, approximately 85% of them seen once. Comments on this clone: Antigen unknown.

V gene TRBV4-1 combines with J gene TRBJ1-1; D unclear. The sequence derives from an adult in good health. Sample: peripheral blood, taken on day 0 of AZD1222 vaccination. This CDR3 reads CASSHLGNTEAFF. The DNA for the CDR3 is TGCGCCAGCAGCCACCTGGGGAACACTGAAGCTTTCTTT.